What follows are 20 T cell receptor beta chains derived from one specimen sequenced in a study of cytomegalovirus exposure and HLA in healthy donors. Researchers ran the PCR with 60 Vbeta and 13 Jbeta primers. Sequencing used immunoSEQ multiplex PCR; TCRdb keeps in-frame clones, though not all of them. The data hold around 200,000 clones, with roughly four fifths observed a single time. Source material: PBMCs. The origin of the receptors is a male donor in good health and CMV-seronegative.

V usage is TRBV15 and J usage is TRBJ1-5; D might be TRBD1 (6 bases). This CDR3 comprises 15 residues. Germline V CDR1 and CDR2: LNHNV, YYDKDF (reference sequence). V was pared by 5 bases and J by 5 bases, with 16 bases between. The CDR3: CATSPANRDHQPQHF. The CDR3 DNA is TGTGCCACCAGCCCTGCTAACAGGGATCATCAGCCCCAGCATTTT.

The CDR3 loop is CATSGGPGQISYEQYF. CDR3 DNA: TGTGCCACCAGCGGAGGCCCGGGACAGATATCCTACGAGCAGTACTTC. The chain employs TRBV15 and TRBJ2-7, with 7 bases matching TRBD1. Trimming removed 5 bases from V and 1 base from J; junction bases left unmatched: 11. CDR1 and CDR2 from the germline V gene are LNHNV and YYDKDF (reference sequence). The CDR3 is 16 amino acids.

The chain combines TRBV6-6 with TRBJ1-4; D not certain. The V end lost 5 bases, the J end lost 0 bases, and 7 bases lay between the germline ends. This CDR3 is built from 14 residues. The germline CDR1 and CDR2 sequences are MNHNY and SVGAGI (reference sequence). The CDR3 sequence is CASSRDSTNEKLFF. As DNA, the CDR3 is TGTGCCAGCAGTCGGGATTCAACTAATGAAAAACTGTTTTTT.

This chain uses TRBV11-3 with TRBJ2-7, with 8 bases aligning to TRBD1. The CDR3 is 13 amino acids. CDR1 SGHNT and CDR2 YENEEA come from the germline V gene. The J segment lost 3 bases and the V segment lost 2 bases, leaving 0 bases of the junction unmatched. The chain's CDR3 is CASSLTGGYEQYF. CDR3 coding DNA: TGTGCCAGCAGCTTAACAGGGGGCTACGAGCAGTACTTC.

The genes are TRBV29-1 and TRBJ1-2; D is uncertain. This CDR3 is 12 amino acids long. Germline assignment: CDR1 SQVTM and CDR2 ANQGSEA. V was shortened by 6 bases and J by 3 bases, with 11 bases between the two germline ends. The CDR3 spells CSVLPPHYGYTF. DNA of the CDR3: TGCAGCGTCCTCCCCCCTCACTATGGCTACACCTTC. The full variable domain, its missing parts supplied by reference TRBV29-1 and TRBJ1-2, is SAVISQKPSRDICQRGTSLTIQCQVDSQVTMMFWYRQQPGQSLTLIATANQGSEATYESGFVIDKFPISRPNLTFSTLTVSNMSPEDSSIYLCSVLPPHYGYTFGSGTRLTVV.

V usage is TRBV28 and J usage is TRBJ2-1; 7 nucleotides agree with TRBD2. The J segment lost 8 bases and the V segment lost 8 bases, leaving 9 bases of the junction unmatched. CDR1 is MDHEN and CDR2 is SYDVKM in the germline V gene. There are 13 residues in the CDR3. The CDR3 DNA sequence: TGTGCCAGCGACGGGGGAGGGTTAGATGAGCAGTTCTTC. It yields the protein CASDGGGLDEQFF.

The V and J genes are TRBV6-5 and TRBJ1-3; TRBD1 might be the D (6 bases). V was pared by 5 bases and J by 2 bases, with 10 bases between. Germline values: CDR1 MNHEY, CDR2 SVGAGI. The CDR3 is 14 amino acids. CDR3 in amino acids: CASSRTGTGNTIYF. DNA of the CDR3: TGTGCCAGCAGTCGAACAGGGACTGGAAACACCATATATTTT.

CDR3 coding DNA: TGTGCCAGCAGATTCGACAGGAATGAGCAGTTCTTC. This sequence encodes CASRFDRNEQFF. The chain recombines TRBV6-6 with TRBJ2-1; maybe TRBD1 (6 bases). Germline CDR1 and CDR2: MNHNY and SVGAGI (reference sequence). CDR3 length: 12 residues. V lost 6 bases and J lost 7, with 10 bases in between.

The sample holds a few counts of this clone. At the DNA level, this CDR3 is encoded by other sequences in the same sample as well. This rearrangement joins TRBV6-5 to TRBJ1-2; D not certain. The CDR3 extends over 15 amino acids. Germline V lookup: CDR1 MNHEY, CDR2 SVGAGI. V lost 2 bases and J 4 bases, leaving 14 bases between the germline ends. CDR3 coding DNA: TGTGCCAGCAGTTACAGTGGCGGAACGGGCTATGGCTACACCTTC. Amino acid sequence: CASSYSGGTGYGYTF.

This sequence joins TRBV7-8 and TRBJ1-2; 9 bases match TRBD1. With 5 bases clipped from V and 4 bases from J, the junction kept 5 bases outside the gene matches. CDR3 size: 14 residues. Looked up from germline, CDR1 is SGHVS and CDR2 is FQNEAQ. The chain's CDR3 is CASSGRDRAYGYTF. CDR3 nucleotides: TGTGCCAGCAGCGGCCGGGACAGGGCCTATGGCTACACCTTC. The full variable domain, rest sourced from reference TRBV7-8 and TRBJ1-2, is GAGVSQSPRYKVAKRGQDVALRCDPISGHVSLFWYQQALGQGPEFLTYFQNEAQLDKSGLPSDRFFAERPEGSVSTLKIQRTQQEDSAVYLCASSGRDRAYGYTFGSGTRLTVV.

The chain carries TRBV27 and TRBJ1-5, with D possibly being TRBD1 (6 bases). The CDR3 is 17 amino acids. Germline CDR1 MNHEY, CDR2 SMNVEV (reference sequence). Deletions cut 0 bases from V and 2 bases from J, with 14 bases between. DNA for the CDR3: TGTGCCAGCAGTTTATCGAGAAACAGGGTTGGCAATCAGCCCCAGCATTTT. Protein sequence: CASSLSRNRVGNQPQHF.

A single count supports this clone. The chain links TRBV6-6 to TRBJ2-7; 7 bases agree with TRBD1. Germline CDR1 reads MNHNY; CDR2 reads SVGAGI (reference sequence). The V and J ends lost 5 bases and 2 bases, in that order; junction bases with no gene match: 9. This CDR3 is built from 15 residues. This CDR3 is CASSDTGVGTYEQYF. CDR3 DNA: TGTGCCAGCAGTGATACAGGGGTGGGTACCTACGAGCAGTACTTC.

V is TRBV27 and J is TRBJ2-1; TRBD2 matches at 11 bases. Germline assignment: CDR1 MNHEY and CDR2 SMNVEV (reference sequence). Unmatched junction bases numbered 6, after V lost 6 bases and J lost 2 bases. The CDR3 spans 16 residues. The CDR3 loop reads CASRLAGAHTYNEQFF. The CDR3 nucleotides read TGTGCCAGCAGACTAGCGGGAGCCCATACCTACAATGAGCAGTTCTTC.

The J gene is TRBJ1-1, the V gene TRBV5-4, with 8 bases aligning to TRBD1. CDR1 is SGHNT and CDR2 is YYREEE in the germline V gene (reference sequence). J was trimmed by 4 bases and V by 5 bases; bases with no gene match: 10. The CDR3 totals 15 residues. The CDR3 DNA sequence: TGTGCCAGCAGACCTTACGACAGGGGCGGCACTGAAGCTTTCTTT. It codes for CASRPYDRGGTEAFF. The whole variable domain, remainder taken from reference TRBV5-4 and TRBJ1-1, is ETGVTQSPTHLIKTRGQQVTLRCSSQSGHNTVSWYQQALGQGPQFIFQYYREEENGRGNFPPRFSGLQFPNYSSELNVNALELDDSALYLCASRPYDRGGTEAFFGQGTRLTVV.

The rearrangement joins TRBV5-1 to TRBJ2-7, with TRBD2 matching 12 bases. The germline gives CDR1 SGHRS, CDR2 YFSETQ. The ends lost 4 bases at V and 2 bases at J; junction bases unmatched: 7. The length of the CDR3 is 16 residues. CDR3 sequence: CASSPQLAGGAYEQYF. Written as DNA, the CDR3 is TGCGCCAGCAGCCCTCAACTAGCGGGAGGTGCCTACGAGCAGTACTTC.

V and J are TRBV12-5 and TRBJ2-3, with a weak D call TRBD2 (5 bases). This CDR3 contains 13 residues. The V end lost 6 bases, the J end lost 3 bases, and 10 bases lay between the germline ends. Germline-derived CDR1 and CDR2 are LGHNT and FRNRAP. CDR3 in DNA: TGTGCTAGTGGAATGCGGGCAACAGATACGCAGTATTTT. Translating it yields CASGMRATDTQYF.

The CDR3 DNA reads TGTGCCAGCAGCTTTCCAGCGGCGGGGTACAATGAGCAGTTCTTC. Protein sequence: CASSFPAAGYNEQFF. The gene calls are TRBV7-9 and TRBJ2-1; perhaps TRBD2 as D (6 bases). This CDR3 comprises 15 residues. CDR1 is SEHNR, CDR2 FQNEAQ, per germline (reference sequence). The V and J ends lost 3 bases and 4 bases respectively, with 13 bases between them.

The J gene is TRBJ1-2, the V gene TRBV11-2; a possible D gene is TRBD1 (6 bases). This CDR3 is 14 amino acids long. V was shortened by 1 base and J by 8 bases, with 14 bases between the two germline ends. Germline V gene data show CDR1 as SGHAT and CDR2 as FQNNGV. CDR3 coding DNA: TGTGCCAGCAGCTTAGGGCAGGGGATATGGGGCTACACCTTC. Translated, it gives CASSLGQGIWGYTF.

The chain's CDR3 is CASSVSPAGVSGELFF. The CDR3 DNA is TGTGCCAGCAGTGTATCTCCAGCGGGAGTGTCCGGGGAGCTGTTTTTT. This sequence joins TRBV6-4 and TRBJ2-2; TRBD2 matches 8 bases. The V segment lost 4 bases and the J segment 6 bases; nucleotides outside the gene matches: 10. This CDR3 has 16 amino acids. Germline loops: CDR1 MRHNA, CDR2 SNTAGT.

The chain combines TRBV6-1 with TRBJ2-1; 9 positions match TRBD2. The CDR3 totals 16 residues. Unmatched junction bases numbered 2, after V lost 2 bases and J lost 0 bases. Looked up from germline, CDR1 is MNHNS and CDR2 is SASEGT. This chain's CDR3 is CASSESGGTSYNEQFF. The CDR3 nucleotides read TGTGCCAGCAGTGAAAGCGGGGGGACCTCCTACAATGAGCAGTTCTTC.